These T cell receptor beta chains were read from a single sample in a study of response to subunit inactivated influenza vaccine. TCRdb reprocessed the RT-PCR reads with MiXCR, giving one entry per CDR3 protein. Of more than 700,000 distinct CDR3 sequences listed, 21% are singletons. The sequencing here drew on PBMCs from blood, taken less than 6 days after vaccination. All receptors come from a man in his forties or fifties who received an inactivated influenza vaccine. Each CDR3 is given with its conserved first and last residue. D genes are given only for firm matches. A clone size is listed for some rows: how often the clone was seen (once, few, many), or a class if it is expanded.

clone_size	cdr3_length	v_call	d_call	j_call	cdr3_nt	cdr3_aa
many	15	TRBV7-2	.	TRBJ2-7	TGTGCCAGCAGCTTAGTACAGGGAAAATCCTACGAGCAGTACTTC	CASSLVQGKSYEQYF
.	11	TRBV6-5	.	TRBJ2-3	TGTGCCAGCAGCCGAGCTCATACGCAGTATTTT	CASSRAHTQYF
.	13	TRBV10-1	.	TRBJ2-4	TGCGCCAGCAGTGAGGGGCCCTGGAACATTCAGTACTTC	CASSEGPWNIQYF
many	9	TRBV25-1	TRBD2	TRBJ2-7	TGCGGGAGGGACTACGAGCAGTACTTC	CGRDYEQYF
.	14	TRBV5-6	.	TRBJ2-3	TGTGCCAGCAGCTTGGGAGTAGCCCCAGATACGCAGTATTTT	CASSLGVAPDTQYF
few	16	TRBV4-2	.	TRBJ2-3	TGTGCCAGCAGCCAGGGAACCACTAGACGCACAGATACGCAGTATTTT	CASSQGTTRRTDTQYF
.	16	TRBV4-3	.	TRBJ1-2	TGCGCCAGCAGCCAAGAACCAGATCGTCCTGACTATGGCTACACCTTC	CASSQEPDRPDYGYTF
.	14	TRBV9	.	TRBJ1-3	TGTGCCAGCAGCGGGGGGGTCTCTGGAAACACCATATATTTT	CASSGGVSGNTIYF
few	15	TRBV7-2	.	TRBJ2-7	TGTGCCAGCAGTAGTACCTCGGCCCCCATGTACGAGCAGTACTTC	CASSSTSAPMYEQYF
few	17	TRBV7-8	TRBD2	TRBJ2-3	TGTGCCAGCAGCTTACTGGGACTAGCGGGAAACACAGATACGCAGTATTTT	CASSLLGLAGNTDTQYF
.	14	TRBV12-3/TRBV12-4	.	TRBJ1-5	TGTGCCAGCAGTTCGGGAGGGAGCAATCAGCCCCAGCATTTT	CASSSGGSNQPQHF